The 21 T cell receptor beta chains given below trace back to one sample, sequenced in a study of blood T cell repertoires in COVID-19. TCRdb's copy holds only in-frame clones and misses some; the assay was immunoSEQ multiplex PCR. The sample gives under 200,000 clones, around four fifths of which show up once; about 15% is in the top ten. Sequencing was performed on peripheral blood. Receptor source: a woman in her sixties or seventies with COVID-19, enrolled during active disease.

This chain joins TRBV7-2 and TRBJ2-7; 8 nucleotides match TRBD1. CDR1 is SGHTA, CDR2 FQGNSA, per germline. Germline trimming cut 5 bases from V and 3 bases from J; bases unmatched to any gene: 6. The CDR3 is 14 amino acids. The CDR3 DNA sequence: TGTGCCAGCAGCGGGGGGACAGGATACTACGAGCAGTACTTC. Translation: CASSGGTGYYEQYF. Together with reference TRBV7-2 and TRBJ2-7, the CDR3 gives the full variable domain: GAGVSQSPSNKVTEKGKDVELRCDPISGHTALYWYRQSLGQGLEFLIYFQGNSAPDKSGLPSDRFSAERTGGSVSTLTIQRTQQEDSAVYLCASSGGTGYYEQYFGPGTRLTVT.

The chain combines TRBV27 with TRBJ1-5, with a tentative D call TRBD1 (6 bases). This CDR3 is 15 amino acids long. V lost 6 bases and J 0 bases, leaving 12 bases between the germline ends. In germline, CDR1 is MNHEY, CDR2 SMNVEV (reference sequence). CDR3 DNA: TGTGCCAGCAGAGAGGACAGCCGTAGCAATCAGCCCCAGCATTTT. It yields the protein CASREDSRSNQPQHF.

The V call is TRBV18, the J call TRBJ1-6; TRBD1 is a possible D gene (5 bases). Germline CDR1 and CDR2: KGHSH and LQKENI. The length of the CDR3 is 14 residues. V lost 3 bases and J 8 bases, leaving 11 bases between the germline ends. CDR3 sequence: CASSPQWGDSPLHF. In nucleotides, the CDR3 is TGTGCCAGCTCACCCCAGTGGGGGGATTCACCCCTCCACTTT. Together with reference TRBV18 and TRBJ1-6, the CDR3 gives the full variable domain: NAGVMQNPRHLVRRRGQEARLRCSPMKGHSHVYWYRQLPEEGLKFMVYLQKENIIDESGMPKERFSAEFPKEGPSILRIQQVVRGDSAAYFCASSPQWGDSPLHFGNGTRLTVT.

V usage is TRBV7-2 and J usage is TRBJ1-2; weak D call: TRBD1 (6 bases). The V gene lost 5 bases and the J gene lost 8 bases, with 15 bases spanning the gap. The CDR3 has 13 amino acids. Germline CDR1 reads SGHTA; CDR2 reads FQGNSA. DNA for the CDR3: TGTGCCAGCAGCCTTGGGGGCGCCGAGGGCTACACCTTC. Translation: CASSLGGAEGYTF. Combining the CDR3 with reference TRBV7-2 and TRBJ1-2 gives the whole variable domain GAGVSQSPSNKVTEKGKDVELRCDPISGHTALYWYRQSLGQGLEFLIYFQGNSAPDKSGLPSDRFSAERTGGSVSTLTIQRTQQEDSAVYLCASSLGGAEGYTFGSGTRLTVV.

This clone was recorded a few times. The V gene is TRBV6-1, the J gene TRBJ1-5; D remains unclear. The V end lost 0 bases, the J end lost 4 bases, and 13 bases lay between the germline ends. The CDR3 contains 16 residues. Germline V CDR1 and CDR2: MNHNS, SASEGT. CDR3 in DNA: TGTGCCAGCAGTGAAGCCCCCCGGGCGGGTAATCAGCCCCAGCATTTT. Its translation is CASSEAPRAGNQPQHF.

The V gene is TRBV28, the J gene TRBJ1-2; 8 nucleotides agree with TRBD1. This CDR3 contains 16 residues. After removal of 3 bases from V and 8 bases from J, the junction contained 14 bases not matched to a gene. Germline V CDR1 and CDR2: MDHEN, SYDVKM. The chain's CDR3 is CASSFVDRTGMRGYTF. CDR3 DNA sequence: TGTGCCAGCAGTTTCGTCGATCGGACAGGGATGAGGGGCTACACCTTC.

This rearrangement joins TRBV5-6 to TRBJ2-7; the match to TRBD2 covers 7 bases. This CDR3 spans 14 amino acids. Looked up from germline, CDR1 is SGHDT and CDR2 is YYEEEE. V shed 5 bases, J shed 4 bases, and the junction held 9 bases outside the gene matches. The CDR3 is CASRLRGGDYEQYV. The CDR3 coding sequence is TGTGCCAGCAGACTCCGTGGGGGGGATTACGAGCAGTACGTC.

The CDR3, as DNA: TGTGCCAGCAGTTACCCGCTAGCGGAGGGGCGCGAGCAGTACTTC. Protein sequence: CASSYPLAEGREQYF. The rearrangement joins TRBV6-2 or TRBV6-3 to TRBJ2-7; TRBD2 agrees at 7 bases. Unmatched junction bases numbered 10, after V lost 2 bases and J lost 6 bases. CDR3 length: 15 amino acids. From germline, CDR1 is MNHEY and CDR2 SVGEGT.

The chain links TRBV9 to TRBJ2-5, with D perhaps matching TRBD2 (5 bases). V was trimmed by 4 bases and J by 5 bases, leaving 12 bases between them. Germline-derived CDR1 and CDR2 are SGDLS and YYNGEE. The CDR3 has 13 amino acids. CDR3 nucleotide sequence: TGTGCCAGCAGCCCAAGGACTCCGGAGACCCAGTACTTC. Residues: CASSPRTPETQYF.

This sequence joins TRBV2 and TRBJ1-1; no firm D call. From germline, CDR1 is SNHLY and CDR2 FYNNEI. This CDR3 has 12 residues. V was shortened by 3 bases and J by 4 bases, with 6 bases between the two germline ends. The CDR3 sequence: CASSDRPTEAFF. In nucleotides, the CDR3 is TGTGCCAGCAGTGACCGTCCCACTGAAGCTTTCTTT.

The CDR3 reads CATTGQGADTQYF. In DNA form, the CDR3 reads TGCGCCACCACAGGACAGGGGGCAGATACGCAGTATTTT. The chain recombines TRBV23-1 with TRBJ2-3; the match to TRBD1 covers 10 bases. TRBV23-1 is treated as an ORF (open reading frame) with a function not yet certain. The CDR3 is 13 amino acids. The V and J ends lost 10 bases and 4 bases, in that order; junction bases with no gene match: 5.

This clone showed up just a few times. This rearrangement joins TRBV11-2 to TRBJ2-1; TRBD2 agrees at 12 bases. Germline CDR1 reads SGHAT; CDR2 reads FQNNGV. The CDR3 is 16 amino acids. V lost 6 bases, J lost 10 bases, and 13 bases stayed unmatched. CDR3: CASSRQGLAGLGEQFF. CDR3 DNA sequence: TGTGCCAGCAGTCGTCAGGGACTAGCGGGCCTCGGAGAGCAGTTCTTC.

V and J are TRBV28 and TRBJ2-7, with 8 bases identical to TRBD2. From germline, CDR1 is MDHEN and CDR2 SYDVKM. The CDR3 is made up of 13 amino acids. The V gene end was trimmed by 1 base and the J gene end by 4 bases; junction bases not matched to a gene: 0. This chain's CDR3 is CASSLSSGYEQYV. The CDR3 DNA follows: TGTGCCAGCAGTTTATCTAGCGGGTACGAGCAGTACGTC.

The V gene is TRBV5-6, the J gene TRBJ2-1; unclear D gene. Trimming took 0 bases from V and 7 from J, leaving 17 bases between them. The CDR3 is 16 amino acids. Germline CDR1 and CDR2: SGHDT and YYEEEE. CDR3 in amino acids: CASSLALGPGRNEQFF. CDR3 coding DNA: TGTGCCAGCAGCTTGGCCCTGGGCCCCGGTAGGAATGAGCAGTTCTTC.

The gene calls are TRBV28 and TRBJ1-2, with D tentatively TRBD1 (6 bases). The length of the CDR3 is 15 residues. Germline V gives CDR1 MDHEN, CDR2 SYDVKM. V shed 6 bases and J shed 4 bases, with 18 bases lying between them. CDR3 DNA: TGTGCCAGCAGCTATGACAGGAATCCCGTCTATGGCTACACCTTC. Encoded protein: CASSYDRNPVYGYTF.

This sequence joins TRBV19 and TRBJ1-2; D is undetermined. The CDR3 runs to 12 residues. Trimming shortened V by 5 bases and J by 4 bases, and 8 bases separated the two germline ends. Per the germline V gene, CDR1 is LNHDA and CDR2 is SQIVND (reference sequence). CDR3 loop: CASSPGFYGYTF. CDR3 nucleotide sequence: TGTGCCAGTAGTCCCGGTTTCTATGGCTACACCTTC.

This chain joins TRBV5-1 and TRBJ1-1; 10 nucleotides line up with TRBD1. Germline-derived CDR1 and CDR2 are SGHRS and YFSETQ. V lost 4 bases to trimming and J lost 3 bases; unmatched junction nucleotides: 6. The CDR3 covers 15 residues. This CDR3 is CASSPGTGVYTEAFF. The CDR3 nucleotides read TGCGCCAGCAGCCCCGGGACAGGGGTTTACACTGAAGCTTTCTTT.

This clone was counted once. The V call is TRBV15, the J call TRBJ2-7, with D uncertain. Trimming shortened V by 5 bases and J by 0 bases, and 8 bases separated the two germline ends. CDR3 size: 13 residues. Germline V gives CDR1 LNHNV, CDR2 YYDKDF (reference sequence). This chain's CDR3 is CATSDRSSYEQYF. The CDR3 DNA reads TGTGCCACCAGCGATAGGAGCTCCTACGAGCAGTACTTC.

V gene TRBV18 combines with J gene TRBJ1-4; D remains unclear. The ends were cut back, 3 bases at V and 4 bases at J, with 9 bases in the middle. Germline CDR1 KGHSH, CDR2 LQKENI. The CDR3 covers 14 residues. CDR3 nucleotides: TGTGCCAGCTCACCTTTGGCAGTTAATGAAAAACTGTTTTTT. Its translation is CASSPLAVNEKLFF.

This chain joins TRBV5-1 and TRBJ1-1; D remains ambiguous. Germline CDR1 SGHRS, CDR2 YFSETQ. V was trimmed by 4 bases and J by 3 bases, leaving 4 bases between them. The CDR3 consists of 11 residues. The CDR3 loop is CASSADTEAFF. As DNA, the CDR3 is TGCGCCAGCAGCGCAGACACTGAAGCTTTCTTT.

J is TRBJ1-5 and V is TRBV4-1; D is undetermined. The CDR3 runs 15 residues. Deletions cut 4 bases from V and 9 bases from J, with 19 bases between. Germline V lookup: CDR1 MGHRA, CDR2 YSYEKL. As DNA, the CDR3 is TGCGCCAGCAGCCTTAGGACTCACGGGAGTCGGCCCCAGCATTTT. Translation gives CASSLRTHGSRPQHF.